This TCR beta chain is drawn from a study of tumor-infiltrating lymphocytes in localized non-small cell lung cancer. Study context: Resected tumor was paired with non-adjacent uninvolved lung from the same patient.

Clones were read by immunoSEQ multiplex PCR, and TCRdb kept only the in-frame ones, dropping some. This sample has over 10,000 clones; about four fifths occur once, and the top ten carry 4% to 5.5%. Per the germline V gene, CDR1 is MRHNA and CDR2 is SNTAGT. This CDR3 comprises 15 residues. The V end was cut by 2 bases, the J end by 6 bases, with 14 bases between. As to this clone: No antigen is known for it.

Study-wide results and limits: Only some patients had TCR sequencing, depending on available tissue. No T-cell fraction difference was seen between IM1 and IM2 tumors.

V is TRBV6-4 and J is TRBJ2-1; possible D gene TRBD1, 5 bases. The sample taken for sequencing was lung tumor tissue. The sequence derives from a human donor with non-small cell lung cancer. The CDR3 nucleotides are TGTGCCAGCAGTGACGGGGCTAGTTCAGTCAATGAGCAGTTCTTC. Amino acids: CASSDGASSVNEQFF.